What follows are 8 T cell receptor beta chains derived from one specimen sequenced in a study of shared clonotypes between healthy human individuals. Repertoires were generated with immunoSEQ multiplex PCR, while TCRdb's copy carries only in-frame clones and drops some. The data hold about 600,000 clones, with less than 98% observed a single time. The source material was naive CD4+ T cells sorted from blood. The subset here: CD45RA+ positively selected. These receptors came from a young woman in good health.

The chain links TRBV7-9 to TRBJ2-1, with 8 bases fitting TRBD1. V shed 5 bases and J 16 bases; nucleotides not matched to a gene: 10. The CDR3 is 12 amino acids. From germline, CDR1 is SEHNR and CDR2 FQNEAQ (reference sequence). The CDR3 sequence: CASSLLWDRFFF. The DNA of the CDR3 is TGTGCCAGCAGCCTCCTCTGGGACAGGTTCTTCTTC. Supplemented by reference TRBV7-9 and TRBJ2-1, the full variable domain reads DTGVSQNPRHKITKRGQNVTFRCDPISEHNRLYWYRQTLGQGPEFLTYFQNEAQLEKSRLLSDRFSAERPKGSFSTLEIQRTEQGDSAMYLCASSLLWDRFFFGPGTRLTVL.

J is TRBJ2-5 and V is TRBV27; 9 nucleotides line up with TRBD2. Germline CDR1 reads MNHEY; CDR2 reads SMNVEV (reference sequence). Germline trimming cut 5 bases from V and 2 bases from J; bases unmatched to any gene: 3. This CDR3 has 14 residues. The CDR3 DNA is TGTGCCAGCAGTACTAGCGGGCTTCAAGAGACCCAGTACTTC. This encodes CASSTSGLQETQYF.

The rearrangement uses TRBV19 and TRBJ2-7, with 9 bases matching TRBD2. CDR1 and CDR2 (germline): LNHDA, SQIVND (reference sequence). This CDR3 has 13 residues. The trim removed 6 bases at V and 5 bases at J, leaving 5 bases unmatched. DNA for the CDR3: TGTGCCAGTAGGGCTAGCGGGACTAACGAGCAGTACTTC. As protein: CASRASGTNEQYF. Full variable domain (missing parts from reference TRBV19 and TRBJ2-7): DGGITQSPKYLFRKEGQNVTLSCEQNLNHDAMYWYRQDPGQGLRLIYYSQIVNDFQKGDIAEGYSVSREKKESFPLTVTSAQKNPTAFYLCASRASGTNEQYFGPGTRLTVT.

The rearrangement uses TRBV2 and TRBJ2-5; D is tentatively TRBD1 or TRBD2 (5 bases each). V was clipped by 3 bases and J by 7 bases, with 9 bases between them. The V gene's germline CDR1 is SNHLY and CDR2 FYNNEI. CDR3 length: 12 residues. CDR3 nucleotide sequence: TGTGCCAGCAGTGAGTTGAGGGGGACCCAGTACTTC. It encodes CASSELRGTQYF.

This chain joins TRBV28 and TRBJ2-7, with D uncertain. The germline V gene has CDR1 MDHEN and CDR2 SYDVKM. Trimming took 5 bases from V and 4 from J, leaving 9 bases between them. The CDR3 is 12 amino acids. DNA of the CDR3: TGTGCCAGCAGTGATTCCATTTACGAGCAGTACTTC. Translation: CASSDSIYEQYF.

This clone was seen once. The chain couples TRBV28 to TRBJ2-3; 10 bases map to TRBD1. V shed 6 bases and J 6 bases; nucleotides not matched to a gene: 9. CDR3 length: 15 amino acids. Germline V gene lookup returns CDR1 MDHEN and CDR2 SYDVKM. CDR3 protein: CASSIPGQGKDTQYF. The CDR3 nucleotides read TGTGCCAGCAGCATACCGGGACAGGGGAAGGATACGCAGTATTTT.

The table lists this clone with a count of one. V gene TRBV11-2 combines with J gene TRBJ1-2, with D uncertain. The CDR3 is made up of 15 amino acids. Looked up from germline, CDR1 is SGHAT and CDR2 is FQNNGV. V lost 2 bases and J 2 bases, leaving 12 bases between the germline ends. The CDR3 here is CASSLPTLQNYGYTF. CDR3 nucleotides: TGTGCCAGCAGCTTACCTACCCTTCAAAACTATGGCTACACCTTC.

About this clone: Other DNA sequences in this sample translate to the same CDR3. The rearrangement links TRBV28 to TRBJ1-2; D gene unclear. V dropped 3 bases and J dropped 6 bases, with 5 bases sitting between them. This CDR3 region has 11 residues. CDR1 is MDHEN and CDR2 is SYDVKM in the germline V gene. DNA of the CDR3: TGTGCCAGCAGTTTTTTACATGGCTACACCTTC. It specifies CASSFLHGYTF.